The sequence of this T cell receptor beta chain was determined in a study of blood T cell repertoires in COVID-19. The germline gives CDR1 LNHDA, CDR2 SQIVND (reference sequence). V lost 8 bases, J lost 3 bases, and 22 bases lay in between. The CDR3 length is 16 residues. Using immunoSEQ multiplex PCR, the repertoire was profiled, and TCRdb retains in-frame clones only, with some absent. Here the sample spans around 200,000 clones, 85% being singletons. The source material was PBMCs or T cells enriched from blood (not recorded which). This receptor was taken from a man in his forties who had recovered from COVID-19. The chain carries TRBV19 and TRBJ1-1, with D uncertain. The CDR3: CASGGRIGGRDTEAFF. CDR3 coding DNA: TGTGCCAGTGGCGGCCGGATTGGAGGGCGGGACACTGAAGCTTTCTTT.